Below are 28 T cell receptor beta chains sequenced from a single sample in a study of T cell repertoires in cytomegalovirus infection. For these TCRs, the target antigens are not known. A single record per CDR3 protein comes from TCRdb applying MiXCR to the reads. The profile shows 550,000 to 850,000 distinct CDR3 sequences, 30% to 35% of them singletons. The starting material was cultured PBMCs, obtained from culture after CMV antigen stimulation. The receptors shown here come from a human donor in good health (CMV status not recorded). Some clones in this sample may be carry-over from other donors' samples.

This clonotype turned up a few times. The CDR3 DNA follows: TGTGCCAGCAGCTTAGGGGGGGGGGGGCCCTCCCAGCCCCAGCATTTT. Residues: CASSLGGGGPSQPQHF. The J gene is TRBJ1-5, the V gene TRBV7-2; possible D gene TRBD1, 6 bases. Germline V gene sequence: CDR1 SGHTA, CDR2 FQGNSA. This CDR3 is built from 16 residues. Trimming took off 1 base at V and 7 bases at J, with 17 bases between the two ends.

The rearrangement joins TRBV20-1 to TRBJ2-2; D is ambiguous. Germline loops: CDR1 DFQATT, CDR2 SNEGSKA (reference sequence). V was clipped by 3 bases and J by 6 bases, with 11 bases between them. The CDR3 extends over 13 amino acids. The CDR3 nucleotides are TGCAGTGCTAGGCCGTTAATGGCCGGGGAGCTGTTTTTT. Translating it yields CSARPLMAGELFF.

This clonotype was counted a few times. The CDR3, as DNA: TGTGCCAGCAGCTCCCGGAGGGGGGAGTCTGACTCGCTGGGGACCCAGTACTTC. Translation: CASSSRRGESDSLGTQYF. This chain joins TRBV7-2 and TRBJ2-5; either TRBD1 or TRBD2 may fit D (6 bases each). Per germline, CDR1 SGHTA and CDR2 FQGNSA. Trimming shortened V by 4 bases and J by 7 bases, and 28 bases separated the two germline ends. The CDR3 has 18 residues.

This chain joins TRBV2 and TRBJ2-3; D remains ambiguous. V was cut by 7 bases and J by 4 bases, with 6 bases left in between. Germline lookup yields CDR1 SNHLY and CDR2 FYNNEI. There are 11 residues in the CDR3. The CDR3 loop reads CASNLADTQYF. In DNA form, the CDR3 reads TGTGCCAGCAATCTAGCAGATACGCAGTATTTT.

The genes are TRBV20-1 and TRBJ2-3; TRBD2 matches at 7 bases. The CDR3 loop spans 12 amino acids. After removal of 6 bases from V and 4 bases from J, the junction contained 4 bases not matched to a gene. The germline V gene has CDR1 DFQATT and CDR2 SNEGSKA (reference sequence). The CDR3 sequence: CSARGVADTQYF. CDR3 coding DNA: TGCAGTGCACGGGGGGTCGCAGATACGCAGTATTTT.

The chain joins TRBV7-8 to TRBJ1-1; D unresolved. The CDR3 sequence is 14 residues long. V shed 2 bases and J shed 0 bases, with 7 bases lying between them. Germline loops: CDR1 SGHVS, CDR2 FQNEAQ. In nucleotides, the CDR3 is TGTGCCAGCAGCTTATTGAGGGTGAACACTGAAGCTTTCTTT. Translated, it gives CASSLLRVNTEAFF.

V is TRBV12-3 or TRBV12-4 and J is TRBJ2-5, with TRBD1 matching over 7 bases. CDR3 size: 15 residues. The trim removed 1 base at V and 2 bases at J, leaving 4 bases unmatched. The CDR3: CASSLVGTDQETQYF. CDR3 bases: TGTGCCAGCAGTTTAGTCGGGACAGATCAAGAGACCCAGTACTTC.

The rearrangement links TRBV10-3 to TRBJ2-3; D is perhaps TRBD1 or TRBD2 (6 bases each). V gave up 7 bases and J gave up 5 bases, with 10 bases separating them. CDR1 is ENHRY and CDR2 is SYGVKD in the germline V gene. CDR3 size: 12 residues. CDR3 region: CAIKQGGDTQYF. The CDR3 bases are TGTGCCATCAAACAGGGAGGAGATACGCAGTATTTT.

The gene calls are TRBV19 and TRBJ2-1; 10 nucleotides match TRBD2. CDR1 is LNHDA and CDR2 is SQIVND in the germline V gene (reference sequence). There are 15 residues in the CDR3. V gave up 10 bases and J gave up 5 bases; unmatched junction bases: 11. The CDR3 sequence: CATGLAAWINNEQFF. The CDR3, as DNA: TGTGCCACTGGACTAGCGGCCTGGATCAACAATGAGCAGTTCTTC.

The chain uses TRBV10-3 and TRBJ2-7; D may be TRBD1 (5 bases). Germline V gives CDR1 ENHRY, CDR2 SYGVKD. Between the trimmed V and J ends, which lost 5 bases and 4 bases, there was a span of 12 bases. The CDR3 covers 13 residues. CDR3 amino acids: CAISPAGRYEQYF. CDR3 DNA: TGTGCCATCAGTCCGGCAGGGCGGTACGAGCAGTACTTC.

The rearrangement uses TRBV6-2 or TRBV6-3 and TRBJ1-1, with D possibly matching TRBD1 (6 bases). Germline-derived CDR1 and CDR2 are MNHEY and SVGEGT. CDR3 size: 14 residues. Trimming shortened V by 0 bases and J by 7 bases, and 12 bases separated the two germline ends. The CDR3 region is CASSYSGGQGEAFF. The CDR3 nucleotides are TGTGCCAGCAGTTACTCGGGGGGCCAAGGTGAAGCTTTCTTT.

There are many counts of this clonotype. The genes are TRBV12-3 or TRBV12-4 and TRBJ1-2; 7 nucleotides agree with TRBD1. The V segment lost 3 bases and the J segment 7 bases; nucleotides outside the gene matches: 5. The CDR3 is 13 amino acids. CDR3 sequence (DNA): TGTGCCAGCAGTTTTGCAGGGGGTCGTGGCTACACCTTC. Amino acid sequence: CASSFAGGRGYTF.

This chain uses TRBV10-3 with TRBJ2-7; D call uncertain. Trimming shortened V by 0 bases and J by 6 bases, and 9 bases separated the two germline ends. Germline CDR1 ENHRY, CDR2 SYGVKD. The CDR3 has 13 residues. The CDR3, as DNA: TGTGCCATCAGTGAGTCGTCTTTTTCCGAGCAGTACTTC. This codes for CAISESSFSEQYF.

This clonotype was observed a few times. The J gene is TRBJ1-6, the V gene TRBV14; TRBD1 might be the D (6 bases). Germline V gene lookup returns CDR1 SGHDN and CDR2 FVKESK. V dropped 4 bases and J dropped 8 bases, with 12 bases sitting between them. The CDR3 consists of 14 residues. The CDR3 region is CASSRGTPHSPLHF. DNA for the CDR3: TGTGCCAGCAGCCGAGGGACACCACATTCACCCCTCCACTTT. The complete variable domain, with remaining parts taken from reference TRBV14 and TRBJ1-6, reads EAGVTQFPSHSVIEKGQTVTLRCDPISGHDNLYWYRRVMGKEIKFLLHFVKESKQDESGMPNNRFLAERTGGTYSTLKVQPAELEDSGVYFCASSRGTPHSPLHFGNGTRLTVT.

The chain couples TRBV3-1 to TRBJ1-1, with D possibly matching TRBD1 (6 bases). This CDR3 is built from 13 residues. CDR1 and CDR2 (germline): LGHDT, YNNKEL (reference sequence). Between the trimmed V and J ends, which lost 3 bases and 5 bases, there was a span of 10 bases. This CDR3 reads CASSHGTNTEAFF. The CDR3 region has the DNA TGTGCCAGCAGCCACGGGACAAATACTGAAGCTTTCTTT. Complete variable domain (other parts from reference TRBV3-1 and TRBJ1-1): DTAVSQTPKYLVTQMGNDKSIKCEQNLGHDTMYWYKQDSKKFLKIMFSYNNKELIINETVPNRFSPKSPDKAHLNLHINSLELGDSAVYFCASSHGTNTEAFFGQGTRLTVV.

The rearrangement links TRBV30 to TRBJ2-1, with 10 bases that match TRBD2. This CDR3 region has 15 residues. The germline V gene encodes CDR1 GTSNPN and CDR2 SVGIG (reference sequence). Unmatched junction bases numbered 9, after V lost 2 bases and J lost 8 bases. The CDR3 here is CAWSQSGRGYDEQFF. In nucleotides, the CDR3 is TGTGCCTGGAGTCAAAGCGGGAGGGGTTACGATGAGCAGTTCTTC.

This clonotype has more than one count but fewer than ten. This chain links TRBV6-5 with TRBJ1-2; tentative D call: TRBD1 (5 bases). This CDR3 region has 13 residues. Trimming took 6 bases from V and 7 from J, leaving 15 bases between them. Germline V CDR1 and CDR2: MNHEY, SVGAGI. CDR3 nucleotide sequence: TGTGCCAGCAGACGGGGCAAGACTGGTGGCTACACCTTC. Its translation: CASRRGKTGGYTF.

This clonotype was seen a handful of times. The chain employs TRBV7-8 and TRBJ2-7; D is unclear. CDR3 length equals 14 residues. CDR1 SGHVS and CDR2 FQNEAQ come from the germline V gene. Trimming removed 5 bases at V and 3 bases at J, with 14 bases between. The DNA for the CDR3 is TGTGCCAGCAGCCGTAGACCGTTACTCTACGAGCAGTACTTC. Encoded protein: CASSRRPLLYEQYF.

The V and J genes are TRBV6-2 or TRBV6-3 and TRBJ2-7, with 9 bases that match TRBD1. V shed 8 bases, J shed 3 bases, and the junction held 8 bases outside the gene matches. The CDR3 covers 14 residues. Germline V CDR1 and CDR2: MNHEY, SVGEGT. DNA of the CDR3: TGTGCCAGCCACGCCGGGACAGGGATCTACGAGCAGTACTTC. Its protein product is CASHAGTGIYEQYF.

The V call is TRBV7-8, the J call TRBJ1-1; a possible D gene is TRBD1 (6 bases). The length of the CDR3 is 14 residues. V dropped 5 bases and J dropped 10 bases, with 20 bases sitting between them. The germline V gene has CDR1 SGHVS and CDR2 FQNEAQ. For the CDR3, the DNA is TGTGCCAGCAGCCCCATAGGGACAACTGGACTAGCTTTCTTT. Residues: CASSPIGTTGLAFF.

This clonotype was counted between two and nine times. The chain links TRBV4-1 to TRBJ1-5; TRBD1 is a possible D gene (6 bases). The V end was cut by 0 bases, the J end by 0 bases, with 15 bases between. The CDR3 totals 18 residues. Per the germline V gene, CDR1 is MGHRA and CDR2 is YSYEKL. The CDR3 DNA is TGCGCCAGCAGCCAAGATCGGCAGGGGCGGAATAGCAATCAGCCCCAGCATTTT. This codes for CASSQDRQGRNSNQPQHF.

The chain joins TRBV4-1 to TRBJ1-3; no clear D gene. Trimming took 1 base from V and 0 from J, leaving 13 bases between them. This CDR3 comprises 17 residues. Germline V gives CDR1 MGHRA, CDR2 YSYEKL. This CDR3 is CASSQGAGRTSGNTIYF. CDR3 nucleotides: TGCGCCAGCAGCCAAGGAGCCGGACGGACCTCTGGAAACACCATATATTTT.

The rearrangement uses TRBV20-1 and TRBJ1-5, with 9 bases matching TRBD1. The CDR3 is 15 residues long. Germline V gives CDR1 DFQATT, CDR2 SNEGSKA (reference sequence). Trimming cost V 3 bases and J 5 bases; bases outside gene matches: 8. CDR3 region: CSARGLQGAYQPQHF. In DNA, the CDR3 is TGCAGTGCTAGGGGTCTACAGGGGGCATATCAGCCCCAGCATTTT.

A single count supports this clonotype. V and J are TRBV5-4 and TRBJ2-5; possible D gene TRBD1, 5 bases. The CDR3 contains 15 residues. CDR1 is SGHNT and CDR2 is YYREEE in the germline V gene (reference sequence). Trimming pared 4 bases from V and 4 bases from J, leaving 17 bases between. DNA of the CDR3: TGTGCCAGCAGCCAACAGGCCTACTTAGGAGAGACCCAGTACTTC. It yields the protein CASSQQAYLGETQYF. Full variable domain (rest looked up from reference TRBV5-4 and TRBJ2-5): ETGVTQSPTHLIKTRGQQVTLRCSSQSGHNTVSWYQQALGQGPQFIFQYYREEENGRGNFPPRFSGLQFPNYSSELNVNALELDDSALYLCASSQQAYLGETQYFGPGTRLLVL.

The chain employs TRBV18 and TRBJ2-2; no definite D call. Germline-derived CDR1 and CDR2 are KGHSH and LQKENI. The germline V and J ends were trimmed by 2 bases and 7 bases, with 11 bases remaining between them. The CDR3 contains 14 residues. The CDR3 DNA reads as TGTGCCAGCTCACCATCTTCGGGCAGCGGGGAGCTGTTTTTT. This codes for CASSPSSGSGELFF.

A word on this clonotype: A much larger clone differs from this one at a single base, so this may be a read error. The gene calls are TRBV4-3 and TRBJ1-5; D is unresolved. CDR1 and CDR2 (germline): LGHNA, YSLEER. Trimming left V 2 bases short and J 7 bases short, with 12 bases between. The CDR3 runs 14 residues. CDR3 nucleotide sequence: TGCGCCAGCAGCCAACTGCTATTCAGCCAGCCCCAGCATTTT. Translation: CASSQLLFSQPQHF.

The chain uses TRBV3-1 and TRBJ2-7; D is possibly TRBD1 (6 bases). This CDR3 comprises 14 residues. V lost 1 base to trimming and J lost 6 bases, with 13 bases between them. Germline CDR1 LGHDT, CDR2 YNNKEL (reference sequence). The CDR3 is CASSQGHRDSEQYF. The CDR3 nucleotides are TGTGCCAGCAGCCAAGGTCACAGGGATAGCGAGCAGTACTTC.

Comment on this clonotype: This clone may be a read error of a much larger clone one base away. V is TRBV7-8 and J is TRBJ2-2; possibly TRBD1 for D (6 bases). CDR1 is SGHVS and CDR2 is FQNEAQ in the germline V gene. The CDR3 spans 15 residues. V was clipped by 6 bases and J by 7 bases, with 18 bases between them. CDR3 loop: CASRRVRGEHGELFF. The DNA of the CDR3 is TGTGCCAGCAGAAGAGTCAGGGGAGAGCACGGGGAGCTGTTTTTT.